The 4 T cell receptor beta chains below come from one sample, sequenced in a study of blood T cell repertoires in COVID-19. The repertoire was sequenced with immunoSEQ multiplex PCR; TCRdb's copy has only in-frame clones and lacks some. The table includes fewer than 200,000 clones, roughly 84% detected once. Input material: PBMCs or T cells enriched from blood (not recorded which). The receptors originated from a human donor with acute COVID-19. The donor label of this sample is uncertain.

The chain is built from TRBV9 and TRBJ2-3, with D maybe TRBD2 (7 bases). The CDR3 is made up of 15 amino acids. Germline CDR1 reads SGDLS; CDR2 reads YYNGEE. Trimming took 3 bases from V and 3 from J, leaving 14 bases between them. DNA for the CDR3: TGTGCCAGCAGCGCGGGGGGCGCGGGGACAGATACGCAGTATTTT. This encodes CASSAGGAGTDTQYF.

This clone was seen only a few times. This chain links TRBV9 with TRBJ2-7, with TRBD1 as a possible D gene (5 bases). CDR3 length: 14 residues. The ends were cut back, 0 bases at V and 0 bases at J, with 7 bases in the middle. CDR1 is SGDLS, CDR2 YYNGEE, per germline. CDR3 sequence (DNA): TGTGCCAGCAGCGTAGCAGGGTTCTCCTACGAGCAGTACTTC. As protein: CASSVAGFSYEQYF.

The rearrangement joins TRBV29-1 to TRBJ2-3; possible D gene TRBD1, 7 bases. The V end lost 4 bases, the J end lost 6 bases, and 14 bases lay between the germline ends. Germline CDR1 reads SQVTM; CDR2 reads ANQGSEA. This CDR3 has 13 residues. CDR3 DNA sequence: TGCAGCGTTGTCAGGGGGGCGCTTGATACGCAGTATTTT. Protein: CSVVRGALDTQYF.

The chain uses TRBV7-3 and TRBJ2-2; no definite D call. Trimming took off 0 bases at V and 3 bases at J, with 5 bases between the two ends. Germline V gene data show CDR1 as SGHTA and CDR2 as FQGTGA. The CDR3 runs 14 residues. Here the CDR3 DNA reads TGTGCCAGCAGCTTAACCTCCCACACCGGGGAGCTGTTTTTT. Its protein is CASSLTSHTGELFF.